Listed here is a single T cell receptor (beta chain). The data derive from a study of blood T cell repertoires in COVID-19. In the study overall: T cells, B-cell-depleted T cells, or PBMCs provided the cDNA or gDNA that served as material.

V lost 10 bases and J lost 4; bases outside the gene matches: 3. This CDR3 is built from 11 residues. Germline CDR1 is MGHDK and CDR2 is SYGVNS. Only in-frame clones appear in the TCRdb table, and some are missing; sequencing was by immunoSEQ multiplex PCR. Of around 300,000 clones listed, around 86% were seen once; the top ten hold 0.9% to 1%. The clonotype comes from a woman in her forties who had recovered from COVID-19. The sample consisted of peripheral blood. The J gene is TRBJ1-2, the V gene TRBV25-1; 7 bases align to TRBD1. The CDR3 region is CATRDSYGYTF. The DNA for the CDR3 is TGTGCCACCCGGGACAGCTATGGCTACACCTTC.